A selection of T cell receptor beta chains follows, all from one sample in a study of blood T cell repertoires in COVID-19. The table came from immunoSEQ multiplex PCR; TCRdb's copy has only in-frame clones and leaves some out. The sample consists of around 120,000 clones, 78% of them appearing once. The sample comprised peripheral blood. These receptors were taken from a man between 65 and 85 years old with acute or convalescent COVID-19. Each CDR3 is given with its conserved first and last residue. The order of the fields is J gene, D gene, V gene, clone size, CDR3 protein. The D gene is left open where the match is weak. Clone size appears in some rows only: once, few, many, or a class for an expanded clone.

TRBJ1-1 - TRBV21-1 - CASSAESDRGFYSEAFF
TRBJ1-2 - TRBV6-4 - CASSKSWDTALNYGYTF
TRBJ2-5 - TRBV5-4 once CASSLPGVTQETQYF
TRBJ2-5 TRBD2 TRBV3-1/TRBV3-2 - CASSESASGAEETQYF
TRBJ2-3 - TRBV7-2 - CASSPPPLPDTQYF
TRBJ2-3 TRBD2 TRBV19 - CASSVTVAGGPTDTQYF
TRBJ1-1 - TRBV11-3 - CASSSYIKRTEAFF
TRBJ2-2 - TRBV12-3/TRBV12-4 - CASSRNTGELFF
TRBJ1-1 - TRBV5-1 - CASSLALAGAEAFF
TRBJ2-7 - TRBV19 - CASSMVGGYEQYF
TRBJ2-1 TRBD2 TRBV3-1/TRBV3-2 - CASSPAGVAYNEQFF
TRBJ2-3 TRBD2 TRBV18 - CASSPPLSGGAFSTDTQYF
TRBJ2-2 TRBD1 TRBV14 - CASSQEQGWNTGELFF
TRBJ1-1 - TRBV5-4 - CASSPDRFTEAFF
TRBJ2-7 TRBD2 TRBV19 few CASSRLAGISYEQYF
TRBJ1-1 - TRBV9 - CASSEGILFPNTEAFF
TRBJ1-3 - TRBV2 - CASDGREDTGNTIYF
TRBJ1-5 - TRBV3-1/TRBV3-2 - CASSQGFSDYSNQPQHF
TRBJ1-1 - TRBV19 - CASSMVHMNTEAFF
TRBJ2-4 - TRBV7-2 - CASSLGQGSKNIQYF
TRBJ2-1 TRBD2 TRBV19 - CASTSGGTYNEQFF
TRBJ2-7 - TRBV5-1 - CASSLGQIYEQYF
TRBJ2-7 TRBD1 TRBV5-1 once CASSSWTGAYEQYF
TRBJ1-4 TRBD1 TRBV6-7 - CASSYSRDRGFNEKLFF
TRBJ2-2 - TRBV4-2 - CASSQALQGSLLGSGELFF
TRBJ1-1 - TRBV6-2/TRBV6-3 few CASSQTRKAFF
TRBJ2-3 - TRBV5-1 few CASSLAYRDTQYF
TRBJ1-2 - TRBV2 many CAGSGSGGAYGYTF
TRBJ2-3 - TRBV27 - CASSSRAGREDTQYF
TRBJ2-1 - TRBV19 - CASSIGGRGYEQFF
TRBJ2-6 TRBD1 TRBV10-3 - CAISGDRVDGANVLTF
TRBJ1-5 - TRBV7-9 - CASSLFGGGSNQPQHF
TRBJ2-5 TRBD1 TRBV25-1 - CASGLGTGVTETQYF
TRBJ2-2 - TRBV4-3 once CASSSTGNTGELFF
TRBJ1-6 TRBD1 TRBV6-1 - CASSEDRDSYNSPLHF
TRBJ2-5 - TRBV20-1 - CSASATPPGTQYF
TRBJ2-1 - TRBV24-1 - CATSDPGGSGEYNEQFF